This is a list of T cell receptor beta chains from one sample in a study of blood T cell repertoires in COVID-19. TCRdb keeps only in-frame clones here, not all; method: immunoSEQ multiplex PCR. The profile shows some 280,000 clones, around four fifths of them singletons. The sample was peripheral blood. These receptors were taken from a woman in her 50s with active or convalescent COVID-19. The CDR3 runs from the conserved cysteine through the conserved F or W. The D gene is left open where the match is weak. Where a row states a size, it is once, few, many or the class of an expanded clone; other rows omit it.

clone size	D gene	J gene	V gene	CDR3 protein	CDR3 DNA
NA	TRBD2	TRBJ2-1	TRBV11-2	CASSLAASGRGQFF	TGTGCCAGCAGCTTAGCGGCTAGCGGGAGGGGTCAGTTCTTC
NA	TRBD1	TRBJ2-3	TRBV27	CASSRRDRLITDTQYF	TGTGCCAGCAGTCGGAGGGACAGGCTTATCACAGATACGCAGTATTTT
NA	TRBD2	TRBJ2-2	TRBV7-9	CASSSGTSLPELFF	TGTGCCAGCAGCTCCGGGACTAGTCTACCGGAGCTGTTTTTT
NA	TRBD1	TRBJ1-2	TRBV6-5	CASSPLGQDYGYTF	TGTGCCAGCAGTCCACTGGGACAGGACTATGGCTACACCTTC
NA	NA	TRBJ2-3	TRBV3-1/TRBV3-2	CASSQNSMTDTQYF	TGTGCCAGCAGCCAAAACAGCATGACAGATACGCAGTATTTT
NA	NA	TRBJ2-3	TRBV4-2	CASSPAAADTQYF	TGTGCCAGCAGCCCCGCCGCGGCAGATACGCAGTATTTT
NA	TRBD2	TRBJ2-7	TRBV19	CASSIGGGLATYEQYF	TGTGCCAGTAGTATCGGGGGGGGACTAGCGACCTACGAGCAGTACTTC
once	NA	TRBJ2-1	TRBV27	CASSFPRTTYNEQFF	TGTGCCAGCAGTTTCCCTCGGACTACCTACAATGAGCAGTTCTTC
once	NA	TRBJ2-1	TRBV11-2	CASSLASSSYNEQFF	TGTGCCAGCAGCTTAGCTTCTAGCTCCTACAATGAGCAGTTCTTC
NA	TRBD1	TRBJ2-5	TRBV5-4	CASSVDRGETQYF	TGTGCCAGCAGCGTGGACAGGGGAGAGACCCAGTACTTC
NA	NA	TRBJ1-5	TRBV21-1	CASSPGDQPQHF	TGTGCCAGCAGCCCCGGGGATCAGCCCCAGCATTTT
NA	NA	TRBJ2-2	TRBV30	CAWLASRSTGELFF	TGTGCCTGGCTTGCCTCCCGGTCAACCGGGGAGCTGTTTTTT
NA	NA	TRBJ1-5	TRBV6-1	CASSEYGGLGQPQHF	TGTGCCAGCAGTGAATATGGAGGGTTGGGTCAGCCCCAGCATTTT
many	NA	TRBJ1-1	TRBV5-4	CASSLARGMNTEAFF	TGTGCCAGCAGCTTGGCCCGGGGTATGAACACTGAAGCTTTCTTT
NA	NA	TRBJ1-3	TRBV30	CASTGRSSGNTIYF	TGTGCCTCCACAGGCAGGAGCTCTGGAAACACCATATATTTT
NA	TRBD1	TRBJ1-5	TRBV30	CAWSWTGGNQPQHF	TGTGCCTGGAGTTGGACAGGGGGCAATCAGCCCCAGCATTTT
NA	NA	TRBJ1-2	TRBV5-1	CASSLASGSNYGYTF	TGCGCCAGCAGCTTGGCAAGCGGCAGTAACTATGGCTACACCTTC
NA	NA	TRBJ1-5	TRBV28	CASSLGGAGNQPQHF	TGTGCCAGCAGTTTGGGAGGGGCGGGCAATCAGCCCCAGCATTTT
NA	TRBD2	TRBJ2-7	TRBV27	CASRALAGGYEQYF	TGTGCCAGCCGGGCTCTAGCGGGAGGTTACGAGCAGTACTTC
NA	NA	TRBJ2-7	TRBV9	CASSVGTVPNEQYF	TGTGCCAGCAGCGTAGGGACAGTCCCTAACGAGCAGTACTTC
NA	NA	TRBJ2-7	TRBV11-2	CASSSPVARPSSYEQYF	TGTGCCAGCAGCTCCCCGGTAGCTCGCCCTTCTTCCTACGAGCAGTACTTC
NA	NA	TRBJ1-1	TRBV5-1	CASSLDPVRGRGGAPNTEAFF	TGCGCCAGCAGCTTGGATCCGGTCCGGGGGAGGGGAGGGGCCCCGAACACTGAAGCTTTCTTT
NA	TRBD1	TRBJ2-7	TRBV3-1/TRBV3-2	CASSSGGTGRYEQYF	TGTGCCAGCAGCTCAGGCGGGACAGGGAGATACGAGCAGTACTTC
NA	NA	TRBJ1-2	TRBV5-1	CASSPQGLYGYTF	TGCGCCAGCAGCCCCCAGGGTCTCTATGGCTACACCTTC
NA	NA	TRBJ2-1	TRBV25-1	CASSSLLKQFF	TGTGCCAGCAGCTCGTTACTAAAGCAGTTCTTC
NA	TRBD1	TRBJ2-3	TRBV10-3	CAISESGKGATDTQYF	TGTGCCATCAGTGAGTCTGGGAAGGGGGCCACAGATACGCAGTATTTT
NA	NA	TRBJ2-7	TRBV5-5	CASSPLRSLGAYEQYF	TGTGCCAGCAGCCCCCTGCGATCCCTGGGCGCCTACGAGCAGTACTTC
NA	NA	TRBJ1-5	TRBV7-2	CASSLDRFRNQPQHF	TGTGCCAGCAGCTTAGATCGCTTTCGGAATCAGCCCCAGCATTTT